This T cell receptor (beta chain) was obtained from a study of tissue T cells after allogeneic stem cell transplantation. To note about this clone: Its specificity is unknown. Gene names denote mouse genes. The read comes to an end 1 residue before the CDR3 does, leaving the germline J gene to fill in the end.

Findings of the study overall: In patients and mice, blood and spleen missed much of tissue repertoire.

Between the trimmed V and J ends, which lost 0 bases and 9 bases, there was a span of 7 bases. This CDR3 comprises 12 residues. Germline-derived CDR1 and CDR2 are NNHNN and SYGAGS (reference sequence). TCRdb keeps only in-frame clones here, not all; method: immunoSEQ multiplex PCR. The sample shows about 21,000 clones, roughly three quarters of them seen only once. The chain employs TRBV13-2 and TRBJ1-3; no clear D. Material: blood. The sequence came from a female BALB/c mouse in good health. These mice share the MHC haplotype H2-d. The CDR3 protein is CASGDGGFTLYF. The sequenced CDR3 bases are TGTGCCAGCGGTGATGGGGGTTTTACGCTCTAT.